The clone carrying this T cell receptor beta chain was detected a few times. Multiplex PCR with BIOMED2 TRB-A/B primer pools amplified TRB rearrangements. From the multiplex PCR reads, TCRdb called clonotypes with MiXCR, one entry per CDR3 protein. The table records around 20,000 distinct CDR3 sequences, under 30% of them present only once. This entry comes from a study of T and B cells in COVID-19 patients. Study as a whole: Blood was sampled from COVID-19 patients who were either actively infected or recovered.

Germline lookup yields CDR1 SGHDT and CDR2 YYEEEE. V lost 1 base and J lost 0, with 8 bases in between. This CDR3 is built from 15 residues. From blood, roughly 250-550 ng of genomic DNA served as TRB template. The sample consisted of blood. The chain has TRBV5-6 and TRBJ1-5; D not resolved. The TCR was taken from a human donor who had recovered from COVID-19. The CDR3 nucleotides are TGTGCCAGCAGCTTGAGAGGGTATAGCAATCAGCCCCAGCATTTT. Residues: CASSLRGYSNQPQHF.